The clone carrying this T cell receptor beta chain was counted only a few times. These data belong to a study of blood T cell repertoires in COVID-19. Study summary: Sample material is recorded as cDNA or gDNA derived from T cells, B-cell-depleted T cells, or PBMCs.

Assay used: immunoSEQ multiplex PCR; TCRdb lists only in-frame clones, some missing. The sample yields fewer than 130,000 clones, around 82% seen once. CDR1 is MNHEY, CDR2 SMNVEV, per germline (reference sequence). Between the trimmed V and J ends, which lost 6 bases and 5 bases, there was a span of 14 bases. This CDR3 comprises 14 residues. The clonotype was recovered from a woman in her sixties or seventies with acute or convalescent COVID-19. The J gene is TRBJ1-5, the V gene TRBV27; D is unresolved. The sequencing sample was made of peripheral blood. CDR3 bases: TGTGCCAGCAGCGCTGCGGGGAGTCATCAGCCCCAGCATTTT. Amino acid sequence: CASSAAGSHQPQHF.